This is a list of T cell receptor beta chains from one sample in a study of glioma-infiltrating T cells. TCRdb analysed the multiplex PCR reads with MiXCR anew, one entry per CDR3 protein. The data show 300,000 to 450,000 distinct CDR3 sequences, with about 40% seen just once and around 11% held by the top ten. The sample taken for sequencing was glioma tissue, nonneoplastic brain tissue, or PBMCs (not recorded which). The receptor set was obtained from a human donor with low-grade glioma or glioblastoma, undergoing nonglioma brain surgery, or in good health (not recorded which). CDR3s include the opening cysteine and the closing phenylalanine or tryptophan. Each record gives: J gene, V gene, clone size, D gene, CDR3 DNA, CDR3 protein. The D gene is left open where the match is weak. Only part of the rows carry a size: once, few, many, or a class if the clone is expanded.

>TRBJ2-5|TRBV28|.|TRBD2
TGTGCCAGCACTCTAGGACTAGCGGGACGGGAGACCCAGTACTTC
CASTLGLAGRETQYF
>TRBJ1-2|TRBV6-1|.|.
TGTGCCAGCACCCAGGAGCAGGGGCGGAGTGGCTACACCTTC
CASTQEQGRSGYTF
>TRBJ2-1|TRBV7-6|once|TRBD1
TGTGCTAGCAGCTTAGGGGACAGGTACGGTGAGCAGTTCTTC
CASSLGDRYGEQFF
>TRBJ1-1|TRBV27|few|.
TGTGCCGCCTCACGAGGGCGACCCGGCACTGAAGCTTTCTTT
CAASRGRPGTEAFF
>TRBJ2-5|TRBV7-9|.|TRBD2
TGTGCCAGCAGCTTTGGGCTAGCGGGAGGAAGTTGGGAGACCCAGTACTTC
CASSFGLAGGSWETQYF
>TRBJ2-1|TRBV12-3/TRBV12-4|few|.
TGTGCCAGCAGTTTAGCGCTTGGGGGATACAATGAGCAGTTCTTC
CASSLALGGYNEQFF
>TRBJ1-4|TRBV28|.|.
TGTGCCAGCGGTTTTCCGGGAGAAAAACTGTTTTTT
CASGFPGEKLFF
>TRBJ1-1|TRBV6-1|many|.
TGTGCCAGCAGTTTTAGTGGAGCTTTCTTT
CASSFSGAFF
>TRBJ2-7|TRBV6-1|many|.
TGTGCCAGCAGCCTGGACCCGGGACACGTCTACGAGCAGTACTTC
CASSLDPGHVYEQYF
>TRBJ1-1|TRBV19|few|.
TGTGCCAGTAGTATTGGGGGGGTCGGCACTGAAGCTTTCTTT
CASSIGGVGTEAFF
>TRBJ1-5|TRBV7-8|few|.
TGTGCCAGCAGCTTATTGCCCGGGCTTAGCAATCAGCCCCAGCATTTT
CASSLLPGLSNQPQHF
>TRBJ1-2|TRBV4-3|few|TRBD1
TGCGCCAGCAGCCGGGGACAGGGGCTTGGCTACACCTTC
CASSRGQGLGYTF
>TRBJ2-7|TRBV7-2|few|TRBD1
TGTGCCAGCAGCTTAGTAGGGACAGGAGGAAACTACGAGCAGTACTTC
CASSLVGTGGNYEQYF
>TRBJ2-5|TRBV11-1|.|TRBD1
TGTGCCAGCAGCTTCCTACCCTGGACAGGAGACCAAGAAACCCAGTACTTC
CASSFLPWTGDQETQYF
>TRBJ1-2|TRBV20-1|.|TRBD1
TGCAGTGCTAGAGAGCAGGGACAGGGGTATGGGTACACCTTC
CSAREQGQGYGYTF
>TRBJ1-1|TRBV20-1|.|.
TGCAGTGCTAGAGAGAGTCCAGACACTGAAGCTTTCTTT
CSARESPDTEAFF
>TRBJ2-3|TRBV20-1|.|TRBD2
TGCATTGCTCTTCCCCGGGGGGAGGGCCCAGATACGCAGTATTTT
CIALPRGEGPDTQYF
>TRBJ1-2|TRBV7-9|few|.
TGTGCCAGCAGCTCCCGGGACACTGCTAACTATGGCTACACCTTC
CASSSRDTANYGYTF
>TRBJ1-2|TRBV27|many|.
TGTGCCAGCAGTAGACACTCTAACTATGGCTACACCTTC
CASSRHSNYGYTF
>TRBJ2-4|TRBV6-1|.|.
TGTGCCAGCAGTCCCCGAAGAGGTCGCATATATCCCAAAAACATTCAGTACTTC
CASSPRRGRIYPKNIQYF
>TRBJ1-5|TRBV20-1|many|.
TGCAGTGCTCGGGATGGCAATCAGCCCCAGCATTTT
CSARDGNQPQHF
>TRBJ2-5|TRBV2|.|.
TGTGCCAGCAGTGGGGATGACCTACGGGTCCAAGAGACCCAGTACTTT
CASSGDDLRVQETQYF
>TRBJ1-2|TRBV7-8|.|TRBD1
TGTGCCAGCAGCTTAGCGACAGGGCTTCAGGGGTATGGCTACACCTTC
CASSLATGLQGYGYTF
>TRBJ1-3|TRBV7-2|.|.
TGTGCCAGCGGGCGGGACACCATATATTTT
CASGRDTIYF
>TRBJ1-2|TRBV6-2/TRBV6-3|many|.
TGTGCCAGCAGTTATACAGGAAACTATGGCTACACCTTC
CASSYTGNYGYTF
>TRBJ1-5|TRBV20-1|.|.
TGCAGTGCTAGTCCCTCAAAGGGACAGCCCCAGCATTTT
CSASPSKGQPQHF